The present TCR beta chain was sequenced within a study of OX40 agonist ivuxolimab in advanced cancers. At the level of the study: Patients' therapy was ivuxolimab, an antibody that acts as an agonist of OX40 (CD134). The dose-escalation cohort had hepatocellular carcinoma, melanoma, renal cell or head and neck cancer.

The germline V and J ends were trimmed by 10 bases and 2 bases, with 15 bases remaining between them. The CDR3 length is 14 residues. Germline CDR1 reads MNHNY; CDR2 reads SVGAGI (reference sequence). Method: immunoSEQ multiplex PCR; TCRdb's copy keeps in-frame clones and lacks some. The top ten hold around 5.1% of the sample, which has 65,000 to 90,000 clones, 82% seen once. The sequencing here drew on CD4+ or CD8+ T cells sorted from blood, taken in a trial of the OX40 agonist ivuxolimab. This TCR derives from an adult with an advanced solid tumor such as melanoma, head and neck, liver or kidney cancer. V and J are TRBV6-6 and TRBJ1-3; D might be TRBD1 (5 bases). As DNA, the CDR3 is TGTGCCACCGGGGGGGTTCACGCTGGAAACACCATATATTTT. Its translation: CATGGVHAGNTIYF.